Presented here are 10 T cell receptor beta chains from one specimen sequenced in a study of shared clonotypes between healthy human individuals. TCRdb's table, derived via immunoSEQ multiplex PCR, lists solely in-frame clones and lacks some. The top ten clones hold 1.5% to 2% of a sample with approximately 1.9 million clones, 93% of them seen once. In the naive CD8 group, cells lacked CD45RO and were positively selected for CCR7, so terminally differentiated effector memory CD45RA+ cells were left out. Material: naive CD8+ T cells from PBMCs. The origin of the receptors is a man aged 18 to 30 in good health. Some clones in this sample may be carry-over from other donors' samples.

The chain is built from TRBV5-8 and TRBJ2-2, with D unclear. From germline, CDR1 is SGHTS and CDR2 YDEGEE. V was trimmed by 7 bases and J by 4 bases, leaving 20 bases between them. The CDR3 length is 16 residues. CDR3 DNA sequence: TGTGCCAGCCGCGGAACTGAGGCCCCCCCCACCGGGGAGCTGTTTTTT. Translated: CASRGTEAPPTGELFF.

V is TRBV30 and J is TRBJ2-7; TRBD1 agrees at 8 bases. CDR1 GTSNPN and CDR2 SVGIG come from the germline V gene (reference sequence). V lost 2 bases and J lost 0; bases outside the gene matches: 6. CDR3 length equals 15 residues. The chain's CDR3 is CAWSSGQASSYEQYF. The CDR3, as DNA: TGTGCCTGGAGTTCGGGACAGGCGAGCTCCTACGAGCAGTACTTC.

The V call is TRBV6-1, the J call TRBJ2-7, with 11 bases lining up with TRBD2. This CDR3 spans 15 amino acids. Germline-derived CDR1 and CDR2 are MNHNS and SASEGT. J gave up 5 bases and V 5 bases, and 8 bases lay outside the gene matches. CDR3: CASSQLAGVGHEQYF. DNA for the CDR3: TGTGCCAGCAGTCAACTAGCGGGAGTGGGTCACGAGCAGTACTTC.

This clone was counted between two and nine times. The rearrangement links TRBV7-9 to TRBJ1-1, with D perhaps matching TRBD1 (6 bases). The CDR3 loop spans 15 amino acids. V lost 4 bases and J 5 bases, leaving 17 bases between the germline ends. Germline V gene lookup returns CDR1 SEHNR and CDR2 FQNEAQ (reference sequence). The CDR3 is CASSSSPGARTEAFF. CDR3 coding DNA: TGTGCCAGCAGCTCTAGCCCGGGGGCGCGAACTGAAGCTTTCTTT.

The chain carries TRBV7-9 and TRBJ1-4, with D hard to call. Germline lookup yields CDR1 SEHNR and CDR2 FQNEAQ (reference sequence). V was pared by 4 bases and J by 4 bases, with 7 bases between. The CDR3 extends over 13 amino acids. This chain's CDR3 is CASSSPLNEKLFF. The CDR3 bases are TGTGCCAGCAGCTCACCGCTTAATGAAAAACTGTTTTTT.

V usage is TRBV7-9 and J usage is TRBJ1-4; D remains ambiguous. Trimming took off 6 bases at V and 5 bases at J, with 7 bases between the two ends. Germline V gene lookup returns CDR1 SEHNR and CDR2 FQNEAQ (reference sequence). The CDR3 is 12 amino acids. The CDR3 is CASSSRNEKLFF. The DNA of the CDR3 is TGTGCCAGCAGTAGTAGGAATGAAAAACTGTTTTTT.

The chain links TRBV9 to TRBJ2-3; the D is unclear. Germline CDR1 reads SGDLS; CDR2 reads YYNGEE. The V gene lost 3 bases and the J gene lost 5 bases, with 4 bases spanning the gap. The CDR3 loop spans 11 amino acids. CDR3 nucleotide sequence: TGTGCCAGCAGCGCAGTAGATACGCAGTATTTT. This codes for CASSAVDTQYF.

CDR3 loop: CASSQVIWGGHYGYTF. DNA for the CDR3: TGTGCCAGCAGCCAAGTTATTTGGGGGGGCCACTATGGCTACACCTTC. The chain links TRBV4-2 to TRBJ1-2; a possible D gene is TRBD1 (6 bases). Germline CDR1 reads LGHNA; CDR2 reads YNFKEQ. This CDR3 spans 16 amino acids. V was trimmed by 1 base and J by 3 bases, leaving 15 bases between them.

The rearrangement uses TRBV28 and TRBJ1-3; D not certain. This CDR3 is built from 16 residues. Trimming shortened V by 7 bases and J by 4 bases, and 20 bases separated the two germline ends. Per the germline V gene, CDR1 is MDHEN and CDR2 is SYDVKM. The CDR3 loop reads CASTPSPVGWGNTIYF. The CDR3 DNA follows: TGTGCCAGCACCCCCTCGCCGGTGGGTTGGGGAAACACCATATATTTT.

The chain is built from TRBV10-3 and TRBJ2-7; 12 positions match TRBD2. After removal of 3 bases from V and 4 bases from J, the junction contained 4 bases not matched to a gene. There are 15 residues in the CDR3. CDR1 is ENHRY, CDR2 SYGVKD, per germline. CDR3 DNA: TGTGCCATCAGTGACACAACTAGCGGGAGGTACGAGCAGTACTTC. It is translated as CAISDTTSGRYEQYF.